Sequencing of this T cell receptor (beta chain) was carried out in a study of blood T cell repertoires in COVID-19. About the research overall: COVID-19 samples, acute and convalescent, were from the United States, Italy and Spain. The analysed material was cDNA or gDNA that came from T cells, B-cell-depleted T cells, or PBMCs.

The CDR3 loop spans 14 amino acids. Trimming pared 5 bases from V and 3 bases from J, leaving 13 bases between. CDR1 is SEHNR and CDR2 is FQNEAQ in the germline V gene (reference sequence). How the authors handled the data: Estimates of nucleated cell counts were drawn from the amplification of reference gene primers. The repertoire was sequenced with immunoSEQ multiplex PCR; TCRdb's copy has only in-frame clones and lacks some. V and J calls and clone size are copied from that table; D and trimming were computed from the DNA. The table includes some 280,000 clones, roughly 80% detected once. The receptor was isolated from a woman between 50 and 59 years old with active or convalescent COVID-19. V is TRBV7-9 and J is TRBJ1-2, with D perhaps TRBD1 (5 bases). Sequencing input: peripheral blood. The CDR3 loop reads CASSEAGIDYGYTF. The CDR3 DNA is TGTGCCAGCAGCGAAGCAGGGATCGACTATGGCTACACCTTC.